This is a list of T cell receptor beta chains from one sample in a study of memory CD4+ T cells and cytomegalovirus serostatus. Some clones are missing from TCRdb's copy, which holds only in-frame ones; the method was immunoSEQ multiplex PCR. The sample shows under 55,000 clones, just under 80% of them seen only once. The source material was memory CD4+ T cells from blood. The receptors were gathered from an adult in good health and CMV-seronegative. The CDR3 runs from the conserved cysteine through the conserved F or W. The size of a clone is reported for some rows only, either as once, few or many, or as a class for expanded clones.

>15|TRBV19|.
CATNRGRQGVQGYTF
>13|TRBV9|once
CASSLPGSGEQYF
>18|TRBV9|few
CASSVELSGRGRPGELFF
>13|TRBV29-1|.
CSAKGANTDTQYF
>16|TRBV9|.
CASSVESLGQNYGYTF
>14|TRBV27|.
CASARLGWNEGYTF
>16|TRBV6-5|.
CASSLTRQVRVDTQYF
>15|TRBV7-8|.
CASSPPGLADNEQFF
>17|TRBV23-1|.
CASSQSSQGAKNTEAFF
>14|TRBV2|.
CASARDTRTGELFF
>14|TRBV19|.
CASSIGGGAYEQYF
>15|TRBV28|once
CASSLGTVTWETQYF
>16|TRBV28|few
CASSSPGQGAIAEAFF
>16|TRBV7-9|few
CASSPTLGLAAGELFF
>16|TRBV27|.
CASSLFPGGGGGELFF
>13|TRBV4-1|.
CASSQVLSDTQYF
>15|TRBV28|.
CASSSGGSGNYEQYF
>15|TRBV2|.
CASSSRTGKDTEAFF
>16|TRBV9|.
CASSVAPGQASGTQYF
>14|TRBV2|.
CASSEVRGDNEQFF
>15|TRBV5-4|.
CASSPGLAGGETQYF
>15|TRBV27|.
CASSEPVPGPETQYF